By sample fraction, the clone carrying this T cell receptor beta chain is medium-sized. Its specificity is not known. Additional DNA sequences in this sample encode the identical CDR3. The libraries were made with immunoSEQ version 4 in survey mode. Sequenced by immunoSEQ multiplex PCR; TCRdb stores in-frame clones only, minus some. The top ten hold 6.8% of the sample, which has under 20,000 clones, roughly 74% seen once. The data were obtained in a study of persistence of HIV-infected CD4 T cells. Study-wide results and caveats: TCRbeta richness was lower in CMV- and Gag-responding cells than in anti-CD3/anti-CD28-responding cells.

Lysates of CMV-infected fibroblasts at 8 to 10 ug/mL stimulated these cells. CD4+ T cells upregulating both CD40 ligand and CD69 were sorted as responding cells. Germline V gene data show CDR1 as MNHEY and CDR2 as SVGAGI. The CDR3 consists of 13 residues. Trimming took 5 bases from V and 5 from J, leaving 10 bases between them. The receptor comes from an adult man with HIV who was CMV-seropositive. This chain connects TRBV6-5 to TRBJ1-5; D not resolved. The sequencing here drew on CD4+ T cells sorted from PBMCs after approximately 20-hour stimulation, taken from a patient who received antiretroviral therapy. Written as DNA, the CDR3 is TGTGCCAGCAGTAGTCAGTCGGATCAGCCCCAGCATTTT. Its translation is CASSSQSDQPQHF.